A selection of T cell receptor beta chains follows, all from one sample in a study of cytomegalovirus exposure and HLA in healthy donors. The method was immunoSEQ multiplex PCR; TCRdb's version includes in-frame clones alone and lacks a portion of them. The sample carries over 100,000 clones, roughly 82% recorded once. Sample: PBMCs. The receptor source for this set is a male donor in good health and CMV-seropositive. Both conserved end residues are part of each CDR3. D genes are given only for firm matches. Clone size is stated in some rows and not others, as once, few, many or a class when expanded.

TRBJ1-4 . . TRBV9 TGTGCCAGCAGCTTTGGTGGTGGGAGTAATGAAAAACTGTTTTTT CASSFGGGSNEKLFF
TRBJ2-5 . . TRBV5-1 TGCGCCAGCAGTCCGTTGAGGGAAGAGACCCAGTACTTC CASSPLREETQYF
TRBJ1-2 . TRBD1 TRBV7-8 TGTGCCAGCAGCCCGACAGGGGGGGGGTATGGCTACACCTTC CASSPTGGGYGYTF
TRBJ2-1 once . TRBV28 TGTGCCAGCAGATTTAACAATGAGCAGTTCTTC CASRFNNEQFF
TRBJ2-7 . . TRBV5-1 TGCGCCAGCAGCTTATGGAACGGAGTAACGGAGCAGTACTTC CASSLWNGVTEQYF
TRBJ2-5 . . TRBV28 TGTGCCAGCAGTCCCACAGGGAGAGGTCGAGAGACCCAGTACTTC CASSPTGRGRETQYF
TRBJ2-1 . TRBD2 TRBV19 TGTGCCAGTAGTCGGACTAGCGGGAGCTCCTACAATGAGCAGTTCTTC CASSRTSGSSYNEQFF
TRBJ1-5 . TRBD1 TRBV30 TGTGCCTGGAGTCAACAGGGGCGTAGCAATCAGCCCCAGCATTTT CAWSQQGRSNQPQHF
TRBJ2-1 . . TRBV28 TGTGCCAGCACCTTGCAGGGCTACTCCTACAATGGGCAGTTCTTC CASTLQGYSYNGQFF
TRBJ1-4 . TRBD1 TRBV7-2 TGTGCCAGCAGCCCGCGGACAGGGTACAAGCTGTTTTTT CASSPRTGYKLFF